A selection of T cell receptor beta chains follows, all from one sample in a study of blood T cell repertoires in COVID-19. This table comes from immunoSEQ multiplex PCR, and its TCRdb copy is limited to in-frame clones, with some not included. The sample lists a few hundred thousand clones, more than 85% occurring once. The sample was PBMCs or T cells enriched from blood (not recorded which). Receptor source: a young woman who had recovered from COVID-19. CDR3s include the opening cysteine and the closing phenylalanine or tryptophan. A D gene is named only where the DNA matches it firmly. The listing skips clone size in some rows; elsewhere it reads once, few, many or a size class.

V gene: TRBV5-8; D gene: TRBD1; J gene: TRBJ1-3; clone size: .; CDR3 protein: CASRPQGASGNTIYF; CDR3 DNA: TGTGCCAGCAGACCACAGGGGGCGTCCGGAAACACCATATATTTT
V gene: TRBV6-4; D gene: TRBD1; J gene: TRBJ1-6; clone size: .; CDR3 protein: CASSVQGAANSPLHF; CDR3 DNA: TGTGCCAGCAGTGTACAGGGGGCGGCGAATTCACCCCTCCACTTT
V gene: TRBV3-1/TRBV3-2; D gene: .; J gene: TRBJ1-2; clone size: .; CDR3 protein: CASSQDRGYGYTF; CDR3 DNA: TGTGCCAGCAGCCAAGATCGAGGCTATGGCTACACCTTC
V gene: TRBV28; D gene: TRBD2; J gene: TRBJ2-1; clone size: .; CDR3 protein: CASSSLTRGGDEQFF; CDR3 DNA: TGTGCCAGCAGTTCCCTAACTCGGGGAGGGGATGAGCAGTTCTTC
V gene: TRBV28; D gene: TRBD2; J gene: TRBJ2-2; clone size: .; CDR3 protein: CASLWGGLAGGGTGELFF; CDR3 DNA: TGTGCCAGCCTTTGGGGAGGGCTAGCGGGAGGCGGCACCGGGGAGCTGTTTTTT
V gene: TRBV6-5; D gene: TRBD2; J gene: TRBJ2-3; clone size: .; CDR3 protein: CASTAGGRDTQYF; CDR3 DNA: TGTGCCAGCACCGCGGGGGGCAGAGATACGCAGTATTTT
V gene: TRBV11-2; D gene: TRBD1; J gene: TRBJ2-7; clone size: .; CDR3 protein: CASSLRGGTGSGEQYF; CDR3 DNA: TGTGCCAGCAGCTTAAGGGGAGGGACAGGGTCGGGTGAGCAGTACTTC
V gene: TRBV28; D gene: .; J gene: TRBJ2-3; clone size: .; CDR3 protein: CASAVSTDTQYF; CDR3 DNA: TGTGCCAGCGCAGTTAGCACAGATACGCAGTATTTT
V gene: TRBV19; D gene: .; J gene: TRBJ2-2; clone size: .; CDR3 protein: CASSMGSGYTGELFF; CDR3 DNA: TGTGCCAGTAGTATGGGAAGCGGGTACACCGGGGAGCTGTTTTTT
V gene: TRBV7-9; D gene: .; J gene: TRBJ2-7; clone size: .; CDR3 protein: CASSLVASYEQYF; CDR3 DNA: TGTGCCAGCAGCTTAGTCGCCAGCTACGAGCAGTACTTC
V gene: TRBV6-1; D gene: TRBD2; J gene: TRBJ2-3; clone size: .; CDR3 protein: CASSEEEGSGTADTQYF; CDR3 DNA: TGTGCCAGCAGTGAAGAGGAGGGAAGCGGGACGGCAGATACGCAGTATTTT
V gene: TRBV29-1; D gene: TRBD2; J gene: TRBJ2-3; clone size: .; CDR3 protein: CSVEPSGYTDTQYF; CDR3 DNA: TGCAGCGTTGAGCCTAGCGGTTACACAGATACGCAGTATTTT
V gene: TRBV2; D gene: .; J gene: TRBJ1-1; clone size: .; CDR3 protein: CASSEYSGTEAFF; CDR3 DNA: TGTGCCAGCAGTGAATACTCGGGCACTGAAGCTTTCTTT
V gene: TRBV6-2/TRBV6-3; D gene: TRBD2; J gene: TRBJ2-3; clone size: .; CDR3 protein: CASSSLAGRTDTQYF; CDR3 DNA: TGTGCCAGCAGCTCACTAGCGGGGCGCACAGATACGCAGTATTTT
V gene: TRBV27; D gene: .; J gene: TRBJ1-6; clone size: once; CDR3 protein: CASTVGGEGNSPLHF; CDR3 DNA: TGTGCCAGCACTGTGGGAGGGGAGGGTAATTCACCCCTCCACTTT
V gene: TRBV13; D gene: .; J gene: TRBJ1-4; clone size: .; CDR3 protein: CASSHSTTNEKLFF; CDR3 DNA: TGTGCCAGCAGCCATAGTACAACTAATGAAAAACTGTTTTTT
V gene: TRBV25-1; D gene: .; J gene: TRBJ2-3; clone size: .; CDR3 protein: CASSVHLTSTDTQYF; CDR3 DNA: TGTGCCAGCAGTGTTCACCTGACTAGCACAGATACGCAGTATTTT
V gene: TRBV7-9; D gene: .; J gene: TRBJ1-2; clone size: .; CDR3 protein: CASSLQDGYTF; CDR3 DNA: TGTGCCAGCAGCTTACAGGATGGCTACACCTTC
V gene: TRBV5-1; D gene: TRBD2; J gene: TRBJ2-7; clone size: .; CDR3 protein: CASSFSLAGGPGEQYF; CDR3 DNA: TGCGCCAGCAGCTTCTCTCTAGCGGGAGGGCCTGGGGAGCAGTACTTC
V gene: TRBV6-6; D gene: TRBD2; J gene: TRBJ2-2; clone size: once; CDR3 protein: CASNSRLAGRTGELFF; CDR3 DNA: TGTGCCAGCAATTCCCGACTAGCGGGGAGAACCGGGGAGCTGTTTTTT